Below, 27 T cell receptor beta chains from the same sample are listed, as sequenced in a study of Graves' ophthalmopathy and Graves' hyperthyroidism. Beta-chain TCR CDR3 regions were amplified from RNA transcripts. First-round RT-PCR relied on HTBI primers, and a second-round multiplex PCR came next. TCRdb used MiXCR to reprocess the multiplex PCR reads, holding one entry per CDR3 protein. This table holds 360,000 or so distinct CDR3 sequences, around 20% found once. Specimen: peripheral blood. The receptors originated from a woman between 18 and 29 years old with Graves' ophthalmopathy.

This clonotype was seen many times. This may be a read error: a much more frequent sequence differs by one nucleotide. This chain uses TRBV6-2 or TRBV6-3 with TRBJ2-7; no reliable D call. Looked up from germline, CDR1 is MNHEY and CDR2 is SVGEGT. This CDR3 is built from 16 residues. The CDR3 DNA follows: TGTGCCAGCGGTTATTTGCTGGCCCAACCCCACTACGAGCAGTACTTC. This codes for CASGYLLAQPHYEQYF.

The chain links TRBV29-1 to TRBJ2-7, with D tentatively TRBD1 or TRBD2 (5 bases each). The CDR3 runs 12 residues. Germline V lookup: CDR1 SQVTM, CDR2 ANQGSEA. V lost 6 bases and J 0 bases, leaving 9 bases between the germline ends. The chain's CDR3 is CSVEDTSYEQYF. CDR3 DNA: TGCAGCGTGGAGGACACCTCCTACGAGCAGTACTTC.

This clonotype was observed many times. A much larger clone sits a single nucleotide away, making a read error possible. The chain uses TRBV6-2 or TRBV6-3 and TRBJ1-1, with D perhaps matching TRBD1 (5 bases). The CDR3 extends over 12 amino acids. Trimming stripped 8 bases from V and 3 bases from J, with 10 bases between. The germline CDR1 and CDR2 sequences are MNHEY and SVGEGT. The CDR3, as DNA: TGTGCCAGCGCCCCGGGGGACACTGAAGCTTTCTTT. It codes for CASAPGDTEAFF.

At least ten counts were recorded for this clonotype. DNA for the CDR3: TGTGCCAGCAGCTTAGGACAGCCGACCTACGAGCAGTACTTC. Protein sequence: CASSLGQPTYEQYF. V and J are TRBV7-2 and TRBJ2-7, with D possibly matching TRBD1 (5 bases). The CDR3 is 14 residues long. Germline CDR1 and CDR2: SGHTA and FQGNSA. Trimming cost V 1 base and J 2 bases, with 9 bases left between them.

The rearrangement joins TRBV7-8 to TRBJ2-5; D is uncertain. CDR1 is SGHVS, CDR2 FQNEAQ, per germline. This CDR3 is 15 amino acids long. V lost 4 bases to trimming and J lost 2 bases, with 14 bases between them. Here the CDR3 reads CASSSFLVLQETQYF. The CDR3 DNA follows: TGTGCCAGCAGCTCCTTCCTAGTGTTGCAAGAGACCCAGTACTTC.

There are many counts of this clonotype. This sequence joins TRBV14 and TRBJ2-5; 12 bases agree with TRBD2. Per germline, CDR1 SGHDN and CDR2 FVKESK. This CDR3 contains 17 residues. V lost 2 bases, J lost 4 bases, and 8 bases stayed unmatched. For the CDR3, the DNA is TGTGCCAGCAGCCAACTCAAGACTAGCGGGGGAGGAGAGACCCAGTACTTC. Amino acids: CASSQLKTSGGGETQYF.

This clonotype came up many times. The CDR3 DNA sequence: TGTGCCAGCAGCCCAGAGTGGCAGGGGGCATCCGGGGAGCTGTTTTTT. Translated, it gives CASSPEWQGASGELFF. The chain is built from TRBV6-1 and TRBJ2-2; TRBD1 matches at 8 bases. The germline V gene encodes CDR1 MNHNS and CDR2 SASEGT. Germline trimming cut 6 bases from V and 6 bases from J; bases unmatched to any gene: 12. There are 16 residues in the CDR3.

In this sample, this clonotype turned up many times. V is TRBV6-2 or TRBV6-3 and J is TRBJ2-2; D gene uncertain. CDR3 length: 18 amino acids. The germline V gene encodes CDR1 MNHEY and CDR2 SVGEGT. With 0 bases removed from V and 1 base from J, the gap between germline ends came to 15 bases. CDR3 sequence: CASSYSIPLPWNTGELFF. In nucleotides, the CDR3 is TGTGCCAGCAGTTACTCGATCCCTCTACCTTGGAACACCGGGGAGCTGTTTTTT.

The sample holds many counts of this clonotype. The V gene is TRBV6-5, the J gene TRBJ1-5, with 7 bases aligning to TRBD1. Per the germline V gene, CDR1 is MNHEY and CDR2 is SVGAGI. This CDR3 has 14 residues. Trimming took 4 bases from V and 6 from J; bases not matched to a gene: 6. CDR3 sequence reads: CASSSRQGRQPQHF. CDR3 nucleotides: TGTGCCAGCAGTTCCCGACAGGGTCGTCAGCCCCAGCATTTT.

This clonotype has a count of ten or more. CDR3: CASTPSALPGELFF. CDR3 coding DNA: TGTGCCAGCACTCCTAGCGCCCTCCCGGGGGAGCTGTTTTTT. V gene TRBV12-3 or TRBV12-4 combines with J gene TRBJ2-2, with D possibly being TRBD2 (6 bases). Trimming pared 7 bases from V and 8 bases from J, leaving 17 bases between. This CDR3 has 14 amino acids.

This clonotype was found a few times. The chain combines TRBV18 with TRBJ2-5, with TRBD2 matching 8 bases. Germline-derived CDR1 and CDR2 are KGHSH and LQKENI. The junction had 7 bases not matched to a gene; V was cut back by 3 bases and J by 4 bases. The CDR3 extends over 15 amino acids. CDR3 DNA sequence: TGTGCCAGCTCACCCCGACCCGGGACTAGAGAGACCCAGTACTTC. It encodes CASSPRPGTRETQYF.

At least ten counts were recorded for this clonotype. CDR3 sequence: CAWSERPNTEAFF. The CDR3 region has the DNA TGTGCCTGGAGTGAACGACCTAACACTGAAGCTTTCTTT. The chain couples TRBV30 to TRBJ1-1; D is unclear. Germline V gives CDR1 GTSNPN, CDR2 SVGIG (reference sequence). Trimming cost V 1 base and J 2 bases, with 8 bases left between them. CDR3 length: 13 amino acids.

This clonotype was detected many times. The chain carries TRBV28 and TRBJ1-5, with 12 bases that match TRBD1. CDR3 length: 16 residues. J lost 6 bases, V lost 1 base, and 4 bases had no gene match. Looked up from germline, CDR1 is MDHEN and CDR2 is SYDVKM. In nucleotides, the CDR3 is TGTGCCAGCAGTTTATTTGGGACAGGGGGCACTCAGCCCCAGCATTTT. Translated, it gives CASSLFGTGGTQPQHF.

The V gene is TRBV12-3 or TRBV12-4, the J gene TRBJ2-6, with a tentative D call TRBD2 (5 bases). The V and J ends lost 1 base and 2 bases respectively, with 9 bases between them. CDR3 length: 16 amino acids. The CDR3 loop is CASSLVTGTGANVLTF. The DNA of the CDR3 is TGTGCCAGCAGTTTAGTCACCGGGACTGGGGCCAACGTCCTGACTTTC.

This clonotype came up many times. This chain uses TRBV7-2 with TRBJ2-5; weak D call: TRBD2 (5 bases). The V gene's germline CDR1 is SGHTA and CDR2 FQGNSA. Trimming shortened V by 1 base and J by 0 bases, and 15 bases separated the two germline ends. This CDR3 region has 17 residues. Here the CDR3 DNA reads TGTGCCAGCAGCTTAGGCCACTTTGGCGGGTACCAAGAGACCCAGTACTTC. Translation: CASSLGHFGGYQETQYF.

This clonotype was picked up many times. The V gene is TRBV20-1, the J gene TRBJ1-6, with 7 nucleotides matching TRBD1. CDR3 length equals 17 residues. The trim removed 3 bases at V and 7 bases at J, leaving 15 bases unmatched. Germline V lookup: CDR1 DFQATT, CDR2 SNEGSKA (reference sequence). The CDR3 coding sequence is TGCAGTGCTAGTCGGTGGGGCACAGGGGATTGGAATTCACCCCTCCACTTT. Protein: CSASRWGTGDWNSPLHF.

This clonotype was seen ten or more times. The CDR3 nucleotides read TGTGCCAGCAGCTTAAAACCCCCCGGGGCTGGATCACCCCTCCACTTT. Translation: CASSLKPPGAGSPLHF. The V gene is TRBV7-2, the J gene TRBJ1-6; D may be TRBD1 (5 bases). CDR3 length equals 16 residues. Germline V gives CDR1 SGHTA, CDR2 FQGNSA. The V and J ends lost 2 bases and 10 bases respectively, with 18 bases between them.

This clonotype has a handful of counts. V is TRBV6-4 and J is TRBJ1-3; D is perhaps TRBD1 (5 bases). The germline CDR1 and CDR2 sequences are MRHNA and SNTAGT. The CDR3 is 14 amino acids. The V gene lost 5 bases and the J gene lost 1 base, with 9 bases spanning the gap. The CDR3 spells CASSYGGSGNTIYF. The CDR3 coding sequence is TGTGCCAGCAGTTACGGGGGTTCTGGAAACACCATATATTTT.

This clonotype was observed many times. This chain uses TRBV7-3 with TRBJ1-1; possible D gene TRBD1, 5 bases. V lost 5 bases to trimming and J lost 1 base, with 23 bases between them. Germline loops: CDR1 SGHTA, CDR2 FQGTGA. The length of the CDR3 is 18 residues. This chain's CDR3 is CASSRSSGRVLENTEAFF. CDR3 DNA: TGTGCCAGCAGCCGTTCTTCGGGCAGGGTCCTGGAGAACACTGAAGCTTTCTTT.

This clonotype was observed at least ten times. A clone one base away is much larger, so this may be a read error. The J gene is TRBJ2-5, the V gene TRBV28; TRBD1 aligns across 7 bases. The CDR3 is 16 residues long. With 5 bases clipped from V and 7 bases from J, the junction kept 16 bases outside the gene matches. Germline-derived CDR1 and CDR2 are MDHEN and SYDVKM. The CDR3 bases are TGTGCCAGCAGTCCCTTTGACACAGGGGAAGCGGTGACCCAGTACTTC. This encodes CASSPFDTGEAVTQYF.

This clonotype was found many times. The V gene is TRBV6-5, the J gene TRBJ1-5, with no clear D. V shed 7 bases and J shed 4 bases, with 11 bases lying between them. The CDR3 has 13 residues. Germline V gene data show CDR1 as MNHEY and CDR2 as SVGAGI. The CDR3 here is CASNNGFNQPQHF. The CDR3 DNA reads as TGTGCCAGCAATAACGGATTTAATCAGCCCCAGCATTTT.

This clonotype was counted ten times or more. The chain recombines TRBV6-5 with TRBJ2-2; perhaps TRBD2 as D (5 bases). V was shortened by 4 bases and J by 4 bases, with 10 bases between the two germline ends. The CDR3 is 14 residues long. Germline CDR1 and CDR2: MNHEY and SVGAGI. Here the CDR3 DNA reads TGTGCCAGCAGTTTCCGGAGCGGCACCGGGGAGCTGTTTTTT. Its translation: CASSFRSGTGELFF.

The sample holds many counts of this clonotype. J is TRBJ1-1 and V is TRBV19; no clear D. V gave up 6 bases and J gave up 7 bases, with 12 bases separating them. Germline CDR1 and CDR2: LNHDA and SQIVND (reference sequence). CDR3 length equals 12 residues. The CDR3 here is CASRGEVLEAFF. The CDR3 region has the DNA TGTGCCAGTAGAGGAGAAGTGCTTGAAGCTTTCTTT. Variable domain in full (rest from reference TRBV19 and TRBJ1-1): DGGITQSPKYLFRKEGQNVTLSCEQNLNHDAMYWYRQDPGQGLRLIYYSQIVNDFQKGDIAEGYSVSREKKESFPLTVTSAQKNPTAFYLCASRGEVLEAFFGQGTRLTVV.

As concerns this clonotype: Being one base from a much bigger clone, this may be a read error. The CDR3 spells CASSSTRHHYEQCF. The CDR3 nucleotides are TGTGCCAGCAGCTCCACAAGACACCACTACGAGCAGTGCTTC. This chain connects TRBV13 to TRBJ2-7, with D hard to call. The CDR3 is 14 residues long. Germline V lookup: CDR1 PRHDT, CDR2 FYEKMQ (reference sequence).

At least ten counts were recorded for this clonotype. V usage is TRBV4-1 and J usage is TRBJ2-5, with D perhaps matching TRBD1 (6 bases). The CDR3 has 18 amino acids. CDR1 is MGHRA, CDR2 YSYEKL, per germline. Deletions cut 4 bases from V and 6 bases from J, with 27 bases between. CDR3 coding DNA: TGCGCCAGCAGCCCAGCCGCCCAAGGGGGAGAGGGCCGGAAGACCCAGTACTTC. It translates to CASSPAAQGGEGRKTQYF.

This clonotype has a count of ten or more. The CDR3 is CASSPAEGGNQPQHF. The CDR3 DNA reads as TGTGCCAGCAGTCCCGCCGAGGGTGGCAATCAGCCCCAGCATTTT. The genes are TRBV6-2 or TRBV6-3 and TRBJ1-5, with unresolved D. The germline gives CDR1 MNHEY, CDR2 SVGEGT. This CDR3 contains 15 residues. Trimming left V 5 bases short and J 2 bases short, with 13 bases between.

This clonotype was detected many times. A much larger clonotype is one base distant, so this may be a read error. The missing conserved phenylalanine or tryptophan at the end of this CDR3 makes a read error likely. V usage is TRBV6-5 and J usage is TRBJ1-1; D unclear. V gave up 2 bases and J gave up 0 bases, with 7 bases separating them. The germline V gene has CDR1 MNHEY and CDR2 SVGAGI. The CDR3 has 14 amino acids. The CDR3 is CASSYAGMNTEAFS. The CDR3 region has the DNA TGTGCCAGCAGTTACGCCGGTATGAACACTGAAGCTTTCTCT.